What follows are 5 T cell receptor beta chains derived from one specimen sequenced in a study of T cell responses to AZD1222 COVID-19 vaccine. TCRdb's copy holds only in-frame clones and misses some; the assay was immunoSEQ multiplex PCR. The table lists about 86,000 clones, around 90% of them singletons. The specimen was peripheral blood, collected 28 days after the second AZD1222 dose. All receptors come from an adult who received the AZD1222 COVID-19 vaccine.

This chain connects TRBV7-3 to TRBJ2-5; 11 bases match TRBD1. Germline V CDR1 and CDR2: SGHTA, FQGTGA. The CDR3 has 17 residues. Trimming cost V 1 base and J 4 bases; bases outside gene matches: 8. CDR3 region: CASSLSRRGTGGETQYF. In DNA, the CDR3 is TGTGCCAGCAGCTTAAGTAGGCGGGGGACAGGGGGAGAGACCCAGTACTTC.

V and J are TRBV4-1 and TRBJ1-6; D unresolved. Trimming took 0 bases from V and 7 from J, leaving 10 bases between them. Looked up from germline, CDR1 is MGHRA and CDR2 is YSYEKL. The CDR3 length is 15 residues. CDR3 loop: CASSQEGSRNSPLHF. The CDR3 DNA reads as TGCGCCAGCAGCCAAGAGGGATCCAGAAATTCACCCCTCCACTTT.

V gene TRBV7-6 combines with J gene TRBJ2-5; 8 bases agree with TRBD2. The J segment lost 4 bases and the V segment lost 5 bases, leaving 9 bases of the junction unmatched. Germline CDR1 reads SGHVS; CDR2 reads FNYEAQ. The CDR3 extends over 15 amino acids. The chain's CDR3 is CASSLRGAGGETQYF. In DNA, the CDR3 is TGTGCCAGCAGCCTGCGGGGGGCGGGTGGAGAGACCCAGTACTTC.

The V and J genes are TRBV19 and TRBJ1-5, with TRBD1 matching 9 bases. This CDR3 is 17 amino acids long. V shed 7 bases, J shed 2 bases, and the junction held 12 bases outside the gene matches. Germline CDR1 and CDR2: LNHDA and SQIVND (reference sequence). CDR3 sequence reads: CASNPNRGRLGNQPQHF. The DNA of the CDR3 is TGTGCCAGTAACCCTAACAGGGGGCGCCTCGGCAATCAGCCCCAGCATTTT.

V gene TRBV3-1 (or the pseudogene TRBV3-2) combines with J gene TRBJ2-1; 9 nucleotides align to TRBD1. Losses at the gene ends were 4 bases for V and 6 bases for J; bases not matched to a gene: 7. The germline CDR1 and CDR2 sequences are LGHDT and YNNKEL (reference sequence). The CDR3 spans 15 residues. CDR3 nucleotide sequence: TGTGCCAGCAGCCCCGGGACAGGGTATGTCAATGAGCAGTTCTTC. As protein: CASSPGTGYVNEQFF.